This T cell receptor beta chain was recorded in a study of blood T cell repertoires in COVID-19. In its sample, this clone was seen once. The CDR3 runs 11 residues. V lost 6 bases to trimming and J lost 4 bases, with 10 bases between them. Per germline, CDR1 DFQATT and CDR2 SNEGSKA (reference sequence). In the authors' methods: For nucleated cells, counts were estimated from reference gene primer amplification. The assay was immunoSEQ multiplex PCR, and TCRdb's table has in-frame clones only and misses some. That table is the source of V, J and clone size, and D and trimming were worked out from the DNA. Here the sample spans under 400,000 clones, roughly 88% being singletons.

The TCR originated in a woman aged 25 to 39 with COVID-19, enrolled during active disease. The sequenced sample consisted of peripheral blood. The chain links TRBV20-1 to TRBJ2-7; D uncertain. CDR3 sequence (DNA): TGCAGTGCCTCTCGCGAATACGAGCAGTACTTC. Protein: CSASREYEQYF.